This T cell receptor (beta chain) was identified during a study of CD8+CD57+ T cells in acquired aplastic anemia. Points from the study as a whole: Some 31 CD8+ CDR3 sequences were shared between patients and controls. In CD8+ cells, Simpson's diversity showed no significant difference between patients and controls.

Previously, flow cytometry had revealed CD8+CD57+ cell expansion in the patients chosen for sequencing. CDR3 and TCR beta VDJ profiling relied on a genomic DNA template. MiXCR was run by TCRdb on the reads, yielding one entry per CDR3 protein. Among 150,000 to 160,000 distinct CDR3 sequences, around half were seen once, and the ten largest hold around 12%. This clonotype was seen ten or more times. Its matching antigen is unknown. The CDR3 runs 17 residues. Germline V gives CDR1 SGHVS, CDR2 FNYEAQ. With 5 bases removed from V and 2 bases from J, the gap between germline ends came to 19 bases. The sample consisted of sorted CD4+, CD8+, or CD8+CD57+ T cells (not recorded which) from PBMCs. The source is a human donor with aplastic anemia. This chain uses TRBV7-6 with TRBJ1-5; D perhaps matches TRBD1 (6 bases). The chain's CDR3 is CASSPLQGRVGNQPQHF. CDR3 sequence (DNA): TGTGCCAGCAGCCCGCTACAGGGACGGGTTGGCAATCAGCCCCAGCATTTT.